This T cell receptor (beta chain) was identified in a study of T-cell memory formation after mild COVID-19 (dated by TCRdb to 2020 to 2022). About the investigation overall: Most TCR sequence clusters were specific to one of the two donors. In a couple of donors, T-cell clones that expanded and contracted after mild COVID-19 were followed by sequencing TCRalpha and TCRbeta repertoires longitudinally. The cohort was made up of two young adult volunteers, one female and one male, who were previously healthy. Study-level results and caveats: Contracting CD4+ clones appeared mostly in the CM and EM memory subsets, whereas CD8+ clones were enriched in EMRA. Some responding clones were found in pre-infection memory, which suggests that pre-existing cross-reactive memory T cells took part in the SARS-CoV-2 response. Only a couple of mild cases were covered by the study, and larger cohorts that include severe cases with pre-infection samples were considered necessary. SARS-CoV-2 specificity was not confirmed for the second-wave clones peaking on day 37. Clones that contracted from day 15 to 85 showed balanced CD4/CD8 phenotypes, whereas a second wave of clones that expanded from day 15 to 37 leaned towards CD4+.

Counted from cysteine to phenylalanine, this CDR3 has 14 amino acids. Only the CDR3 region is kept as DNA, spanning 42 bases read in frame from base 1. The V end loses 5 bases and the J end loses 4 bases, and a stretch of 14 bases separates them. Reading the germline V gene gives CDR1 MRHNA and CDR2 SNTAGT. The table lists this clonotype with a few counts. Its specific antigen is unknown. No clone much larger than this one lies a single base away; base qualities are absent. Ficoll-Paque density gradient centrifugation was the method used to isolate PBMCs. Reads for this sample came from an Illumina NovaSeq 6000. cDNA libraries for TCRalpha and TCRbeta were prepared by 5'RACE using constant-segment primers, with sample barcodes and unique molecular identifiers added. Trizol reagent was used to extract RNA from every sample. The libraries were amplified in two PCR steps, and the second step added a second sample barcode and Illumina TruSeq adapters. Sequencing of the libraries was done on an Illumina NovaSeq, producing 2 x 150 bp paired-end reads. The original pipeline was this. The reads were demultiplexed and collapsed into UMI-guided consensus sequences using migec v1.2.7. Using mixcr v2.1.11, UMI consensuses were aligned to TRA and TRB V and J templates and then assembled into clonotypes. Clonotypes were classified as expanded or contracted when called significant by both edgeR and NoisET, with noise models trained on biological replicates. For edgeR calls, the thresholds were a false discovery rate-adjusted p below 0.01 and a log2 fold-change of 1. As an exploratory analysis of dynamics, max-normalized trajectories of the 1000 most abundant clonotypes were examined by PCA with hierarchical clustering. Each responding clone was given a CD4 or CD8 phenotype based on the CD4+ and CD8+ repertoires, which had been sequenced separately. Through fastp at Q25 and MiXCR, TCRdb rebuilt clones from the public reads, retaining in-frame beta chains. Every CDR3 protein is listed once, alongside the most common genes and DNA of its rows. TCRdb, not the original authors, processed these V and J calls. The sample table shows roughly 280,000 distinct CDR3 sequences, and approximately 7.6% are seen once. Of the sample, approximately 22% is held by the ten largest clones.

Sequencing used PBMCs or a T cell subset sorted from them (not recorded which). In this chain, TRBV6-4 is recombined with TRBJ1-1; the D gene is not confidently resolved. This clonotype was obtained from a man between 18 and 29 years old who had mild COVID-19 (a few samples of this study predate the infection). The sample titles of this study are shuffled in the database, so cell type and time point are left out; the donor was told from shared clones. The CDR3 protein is CASSSLAGSTEAFF. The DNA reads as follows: TGTGCCAGCAGTTCCTTGGCTGGGAGCACTGAAGCTTTCTTT.